This TCR beta chain was profiled in a study of blood T cell repertoires in COVID-19. On the study more broadly: Italy, Spain and the United States were the sources of the convalescent and acute COVID-19 samples.

Participants were placed into cohorts based on the clinical history they reported. Recovery among Cohort 3 donors was established by two negative PCRs, clearance, or symptom resolution. Method: immunoSEQ multiplex PCR; TCRdb's copy keeps in-frame clones and lacks some. This sample yields under 300,000 clones, of which 85% to 90% are seen a single time; 1.5% to 2% belongs to the top ten. V lost 5 bases to trimming and J lost 4 bases, with 24 bases between them. From germline, CDR1 is SGHRS and CDR2 YFSETQ. The CDR3 extends over 18 amino acids. This TCR was sampled from a woman aged 60-75 years who had recovered from COVID-19. The specimen was PBMCs or T cells enriched from blood (not recorded which). The chain combines TRBV5-1 with TRBJ1-4; D is ambiguous. This chain's CDR3 is CASRGGIWGSGVNEKLFF. DNA of the CDR3: TGCGCCAGCAGAGGCGGAATTTGGGGTTCGGGAGTTAATGAAAAACTGTTTTTT.